This T cell receptor beta chain is drawn from a study of cytomegalovirus exposure and HLA in healthy donors. Study information: Some 85 million unique TCRs, all from HLA-typed donors, were included in an early release of the data.

Study-wide results and limits: Several of the most significant clusters appeared linked to common viral pathogens, based on a later analysis.

The primer mix had 60 Vbeta and 13 Jbeta primers. Data came from immunoSEQ multiplex PCR; TCRdb stores just in-frame clones and leaves some out. The data hold 150,000 to 200,000 clones, with 78% observed a single time. Details on this clone: Its antigen is unidentified.

The CDR3 runs to 13 residues. CDR1 and CDR2 (germline): SNHLY, FYNNEI. Trimming removed 4 bases at V and 5 bases at J, with 11 bases between. Sequenced input: PBMCs. This sequence joins TRBV2 and TRBJ1-1; TRBD1 is a possible D gene (5 bases). The clonotype comes from a woman aged 35 to 49 in good health and CMV-seronegative. The CDR3 bases are TGTGCCAGCAGTGTAGGGGTGGAAACTGAAGCTTTCTTT. Encoded protein: CASSVGVETEAFF.